This T cell receptor beta chain was recovered during a study of PD-1 blockade in mismatch repair-deficient tumors. Using immunoSEQ multiplex PCR, the repertoire was profiled, and TCRdb retains in-frame clones only, with some absent. The table has 100,000 to 150,000 clones, more than 70% seen once. The germline V gene has CDR1 SGHTA and CDR2 FQGTGA. This CDR3 has 15 residues. The V gene lost 1 base and the J gene lost 2 bases, with 10 bases spanning the gap. The sample was peripheral blood, taken 70 to 73 weeks after starting pembrolizumab. J is TRBJ2-3 and V is TRBV7-3; tentative D call: TRBD1 (6 bases). The sequence came from an adult with mismatch repair-deficient cancer. DNA of the CDR3: TGTGCCAGCAGCTTAAACGGACAGACCACAGATACGCAGTATTTT. It is translated as CASSLNGQTTDTQYF.